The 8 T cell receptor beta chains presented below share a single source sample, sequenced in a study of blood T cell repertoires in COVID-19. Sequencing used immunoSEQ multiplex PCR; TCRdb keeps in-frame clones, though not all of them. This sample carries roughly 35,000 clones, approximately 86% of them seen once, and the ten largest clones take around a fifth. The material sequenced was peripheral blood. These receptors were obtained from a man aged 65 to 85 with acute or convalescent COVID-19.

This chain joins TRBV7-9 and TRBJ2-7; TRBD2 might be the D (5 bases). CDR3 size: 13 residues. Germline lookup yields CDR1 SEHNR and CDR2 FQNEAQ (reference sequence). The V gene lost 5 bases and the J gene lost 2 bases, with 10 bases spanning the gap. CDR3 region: CASSLVGTYEQYF. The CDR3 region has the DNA TGTGCCAGCAGCCTAGTCGGGACCTACGAGCAGTACTTC.

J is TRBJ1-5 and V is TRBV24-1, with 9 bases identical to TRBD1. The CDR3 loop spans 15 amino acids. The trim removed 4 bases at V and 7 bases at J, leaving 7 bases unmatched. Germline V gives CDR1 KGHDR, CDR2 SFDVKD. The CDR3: CATSEPGQGFQPQHF. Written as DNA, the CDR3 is TGTGCCACCAGTGAGCCGGGACAGGGTTTCCAGCCCCAGCATTTT.

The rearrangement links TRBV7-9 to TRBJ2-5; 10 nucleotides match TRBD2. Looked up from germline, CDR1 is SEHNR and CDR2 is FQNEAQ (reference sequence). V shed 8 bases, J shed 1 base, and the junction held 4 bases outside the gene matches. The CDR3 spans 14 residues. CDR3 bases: TGTGCCAGCCGGCCTAGCGGGGGCCAAGAGACCCAGTACTTC. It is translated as CASRPSGGQETQYF.

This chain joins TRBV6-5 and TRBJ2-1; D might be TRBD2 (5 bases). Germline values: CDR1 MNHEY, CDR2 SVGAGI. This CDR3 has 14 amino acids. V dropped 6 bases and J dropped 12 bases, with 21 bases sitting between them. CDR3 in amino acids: CASSPTRGPGPQFF. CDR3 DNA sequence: TGTGCCAGCAGCCCGACTCGAGGGCCGGGCCCGCAGTTCTTC.

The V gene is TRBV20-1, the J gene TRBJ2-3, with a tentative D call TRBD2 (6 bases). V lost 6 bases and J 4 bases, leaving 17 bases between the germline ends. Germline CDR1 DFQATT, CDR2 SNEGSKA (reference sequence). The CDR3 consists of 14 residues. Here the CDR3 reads CSASRRRAPDTQYF. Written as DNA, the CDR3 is TGCAGTGCCAGTAGGCGGAGGGCCCCAGATACGCAGTATTTT.

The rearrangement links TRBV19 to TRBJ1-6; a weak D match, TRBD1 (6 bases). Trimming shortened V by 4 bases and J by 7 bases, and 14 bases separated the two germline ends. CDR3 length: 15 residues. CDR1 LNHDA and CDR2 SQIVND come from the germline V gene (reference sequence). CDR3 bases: TGTGCCAGTAGTAAGCAACAGGGACCCAATTCACCCCTCCACTTT. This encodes CASSKQQGPNSPLHF.

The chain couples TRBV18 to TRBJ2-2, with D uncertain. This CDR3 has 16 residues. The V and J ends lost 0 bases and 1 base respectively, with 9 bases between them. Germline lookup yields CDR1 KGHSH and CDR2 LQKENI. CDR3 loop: CASSPPARRNTGELFF. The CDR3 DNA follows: TGTGCCAGCTCACCACCAGCAAGGAGGAACACCGGGGAGCTGTTTTTT.

CDR3 sequence (DNA): TGTGCCAGCAGCCAAGGGGGGACTACCTCCTGGGGTGAGCAGTTCTTC. Residues: CASSQGGTTSWGEQFF. The chain joins TRBV5-4 to TRBJ2-1, with D possibly TRBD2 on 7 matching bases. CDR3 size: 16 residues. CDR1 and CDR2 from the germline V gene are SGHNT and YYREEE (reference sequence). V was trimmed by 4 bases and J by 9 bases, leaving 23 bases between them.